Presented here are 12 T cell receptor beta chains from one specimen sequenced in a study of shared clonotypes between healthy human individuals. Profiled with immunoSEQ multiplex PCR; TCRdb holds only in-frame clones, not every one. The repertoire holds around 500,000 clones, with over 60% as singletons. Sequencing was carried out using PBMCs. The receptors stem from a woman between 40 and 50 years old in good health. Some clones in this sample may be carry-over from other donors' samples.

This clone was seen a handful of times. The genes are TRBV4-1 and TRBJ2-7; possibly TRBD2 for D (5 bases). V lost 1 base, J lost 2 bases, and 15 bases lay in between. Germline values: CDR1 MGHRA, CDR2 YSYEKL. This CDR3 has 16 amino acids. CDR3 sequence (DNA): TGCGCCAGCAGCCAAGTCGGGCGGGTACCGACCTACGAGCAGTACTTC. Amino acids: CASSQVGRVPTYEQYF.

The V call is TRBV19, the J call TRBJ2-7; the D gene is possibly TRBD2 (5 bases). The CDR3 runs to 11 residues. Germline lookup yields CDR1 LNHDA and CDR2 SQIVND (reference sequence). V gave up 6 bases and J gave up 5 bases, with 8 bases separating them. CDR3: CASSAGDEQYF. For the CDR3, the DNA is TGTGCCAGTAGCGCGGGTGACGAGCAGTACTTC. Full variable domain (rest looked up from reference TRBV19 and TRBJ2-7): DGGITQSPKYLFRKEGQNVTLSCEQNLNHDAMYWYRQDPGQGLRLIYYSQIVNDFQKGDIAEGYSVSREKKESFPLTVTSAQKNPTAFYLCASSAGDEQYFGPGTRLTVT.

Only a few counts were recorded for this clone. Other DNA sequences in this specimen translate into the identical CDR3. CDR3: CASSVAGLSTDTQYF. For the CDR3, the DNA is TGTGCCAGCAGCGTAGCGGGGCTAAGCACAGATACGCAGTATTTT. This chain uses TRBV9 with TRBJ2-3, with D perhaps given as TRBD1 or TRBD2 (5 bases each). Germline loops: CDR1 SGDLS, CDR2 YYNGEE. The length of the CDR3 is 15 residues. Trimming stripped 0 bases from V and 0 bases from J, with 8 bases between. Supplemented by reference TRBV9 and TRBJ2-3, the full variable domain reads DSGVTQTPKHLITATGQRVTLRCSPRSGDLSVYWYQQSLDQGLQFLIQYYNGEERAKGNILERFSAQQFPDLHSELNLSSLELGDSALYFCASSVAGLSTDTQYFGPGTRLTVL.

CDR3 coding DNA: TGTGCCAGCAGTGGCGATAGGGGCAAACAAGAGACCCAGTACTTC. As protein: CASSGDRGKQETQYF. The chain has TRBV2 and TRBJ2-5; D perhaps matches TRBD1 (5 bases). The CDR3 has 15 amino acids. CDR1 is SNHLY, CDR2 FYNNEI, per germline. V shed 4 bases and J shed 2 bases, with 14 bases lying between them.

The rearrangement uses TRBV9 and TRBJ1-1; D remains ambiguous. Trimming took 3 bases from V and 0 from J, leaving 6 bases between them. CDR1 is SGDLS and CDR2 is YYNGEE in the germline V gene. The CDR3 contains 13 residues. The CDR3 DNA reads as TGTGCCAGCAGCGCCCAAATGAACACTGAAGCTTTCTTT. Translating gives CASSAQMNTEAFF.

The rearrangement joins TRBV11-2 to TRBJ1-1; TRBD1 agrees at 8 bases. V was clipped by 4 bases and J by 10 bases; unmatched bases: 8. Germline CDR1 SGHAT, CDR2 FQNNGV. This CDR3 has 13 amino acids. The CDR3 here is CASSSRAGGAAFF. The CDR3 DNA reads TGTGCCAGCAGCTCCCGGGCAGGGGGCGCAGCTTTCTTT.

The chain has TRBV7-9 and TRBJ1-2; D is unclear. The germline V gene encodes CDR1 SEHNR and CDR2 FQNEAQ (reference sequence). This CDR3 spans 13 amino acids. The V end was cut by 1 base, the J end by 6 bases, with 9 bases between. CDR3 region: CASSLGVSDGYTF. The CDR3 nucleotides are TGTGCCAGCAGCTTAGGGGTTTCGGATGGCTACACCTTC.

As regards this clone: A far more abundant clone sits one base away, making this likely a read error. This chain connects TRBV7-9 to TRBJ2-1; 7 nucleotides agree with TRBD2. The CDR3 is 13 residues long. CDR1 is SEHNR, CDR2 FQNEAQ, per germline (reference sequence). CDR3 in amino acids: CAGSPPLITRGVF. The CDR3 coding sequence is TGTGCCGGCAGCCCCCCGCTGATCACACGGGGGGTCTTC.

This clone has a single count. This CDR3 is CASSPRPSTGGELFF. The DNA of the CDR3 is TGTGCCAGCTCACCAAGGCCGTCGACGGGCGGGGAGCTGTTTTTT. The chain couples TRBV18 to TRBJ2-2; no reliable D call. Germline assignment: CDR1 KGHSH and CDR2 LQKENI. This CDR3 is built from 15 residues. The V and J ends lost 2 bases and 7 bases respectively, with 14 bases between them.

The chain recombines TRBV4-3 with TRBJ2-1; tentative D call: TRBD2 (7 bases). This CDR3 has 16 amino acids. V shed 2 bases and J shed 0 bases, with 11 bases lying between them. Germline assignment: CDR1 LGHNA and CDR2 YSLEER. This chain's CDR3 is CASSQRGGSSYNEQFF. CDR3 bases: TGCGCCAGCAGCCAAAGGGGGGGGAGCTCCTACAATGAGCAGTTCTTC.

The chain carries TRBV6-5 and TRBJ1-5; D perhaps matches TRBD1 (6 bases). The CDR3 covers 15 residues. With 6 bases removed from V and 3 bases from J, the gap between germline ends came to 15 bases. Germline V lookup: CDR1 MNHEY, CDR2 SVGAGI. CDR3 nucleotide sequence: TGTGCCAGCAGCCCCGGCGGGGGGGCCAATCAGCCCCAGCATTTT. The encoded protein is CASSPGGGANQPQHF.

About this clone itself: With a far larger clone one base away, a read error is the likely cause. The chain has TRBV29-1 and TRBJ1-2; D gene ambiguous. The V gene lost 5 bases and the J gene lost 3 bases, with 7 bases spanning the gap. CDR3 length: 11 residues. The germline V gene has CDR1 SQVTM and CDR2 ANQGSEA. This CDR3 reads CSVSTHYGYTF. CDR3 DNA sequence: TGCAGCGTTTCGACCCACTATGGCTACACCTTC.